The source of this TCR beta chain is a study of T cell responses to AZD1222 COVID-19 vaccine. Here immunoSEQ multiplex PCR was the method, and the copy in TCRdb shows in-frame clones only, minus some. The sample carries more than 100,000 clones, more than 80% recorded once. Whole-study findings and limits: Clonal diversity was possibly underestimated, and the donors were mostly white British, with more females.

With respect to this clone: Its target is unknown.

Germline CDR1 and CDR2: SQVTM and ANQGSEA. V lost 7 bases and J lost 6, with 15 bases in between. The CDR3 contains 13 residues. The material was peripheral blood, obtained on day 0 of AZD1222 vaccination. This TCR derives from an adult in good health. The J gene is TRBJ2-2, the V gene TRBV29-1; the D gene is possibly TRBD2 (6 bases). The CDR3 region is CSAVSGGSGELFF. CDR3 coding DNA: TGCAGCGCCGTTTCCGGGGGATCCGGGGAGCTGTTTTTT.